This T cell receptor (beta chain) was sequenced for a study of Ad26.COV2.S vaccination and SARS-CoV-2 variants. Stated treatment: about 20 received Ad26.COV2.S at low or high dose, single or two shots; 5 received placebo; per-sample allocation not given. Specimen acquisition occurred on day 63 following the initial vaccine or placebo injection. The protocol was immunoSEQ multiplex PCR, while the TCRdb copy is restricted to in-frame clones and leaves out a portion. The data contain 400,000 to 450,000 clones, roughly 87% of them singletons. V lost 3 bases to trimming and J lost 7 bases; unmatched junction nucleotides: 9. This CDR3 has 15 residues. Germline lookup yields CDR1 MGHRA and CDR2 YSYEKL.

This specimen consisted of peripheral blood, obtained in a trial of Ad26.COV2.S vaccine versus placebo. The chain recombines TRBV4-1 with TRBJ1-5; 7 nucleotides align to TRBD1. This receptor was obtained from a person aged 18 to 59 who received the Ad26.COV2.S COVID-19 vaccine or a placebo. In nucleotides, the CDR3 is TGCGCCAGCAGCCACCCGACAGGGTTTGGCCAGCCCCAGCATTTT. The encoded protein is CASSHPTGFGQPQHF.